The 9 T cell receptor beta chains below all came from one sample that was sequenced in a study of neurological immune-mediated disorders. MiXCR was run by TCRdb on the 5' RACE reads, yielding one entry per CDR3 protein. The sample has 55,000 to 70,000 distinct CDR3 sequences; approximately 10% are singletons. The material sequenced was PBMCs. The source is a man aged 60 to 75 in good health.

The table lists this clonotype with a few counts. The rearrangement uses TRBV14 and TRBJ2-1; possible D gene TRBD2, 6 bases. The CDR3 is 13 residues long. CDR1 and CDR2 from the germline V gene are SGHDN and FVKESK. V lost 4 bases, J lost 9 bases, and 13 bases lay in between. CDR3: CASSPFGGSEQFF. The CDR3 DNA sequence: TGTGCCAGCAGCCCCTTCGGAGGGAGTGAGCAGTTCTTC. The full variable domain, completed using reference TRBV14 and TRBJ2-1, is EAGVTQFPSHSVIEKGQTVTLRCDPISGHDNLYWYRRVMGKEIKFLLHFVKESKQDESGMPNNRFLAERTGGTYSTLKVQPAELEDSGVYFCASSPFGGSEQFFGPGTRLTVL.

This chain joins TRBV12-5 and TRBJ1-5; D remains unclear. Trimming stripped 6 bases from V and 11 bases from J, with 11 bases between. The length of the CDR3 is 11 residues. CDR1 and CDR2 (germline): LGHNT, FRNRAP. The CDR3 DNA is TGTGCTAGTGGGACCTCGAGGGCCCAGCATTTT. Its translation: CASGTSRAQHF.

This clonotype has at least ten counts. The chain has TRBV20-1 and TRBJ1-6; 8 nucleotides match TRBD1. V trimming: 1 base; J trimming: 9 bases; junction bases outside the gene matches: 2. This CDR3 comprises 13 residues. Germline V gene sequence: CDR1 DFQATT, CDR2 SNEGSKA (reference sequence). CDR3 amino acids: CSARVQGGSPLHF. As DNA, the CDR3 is TGCAGTGCTAGAGTACAGGGGGGTTCACCCCTCCACTTT.

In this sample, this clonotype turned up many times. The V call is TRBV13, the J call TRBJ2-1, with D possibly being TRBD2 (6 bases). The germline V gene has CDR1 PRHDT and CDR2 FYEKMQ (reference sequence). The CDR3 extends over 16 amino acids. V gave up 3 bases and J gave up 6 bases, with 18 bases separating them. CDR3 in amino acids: CASSLEEGIARNEQFF. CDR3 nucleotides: TGTGCCAGCAGCTTGGAGGAGGGAATCGCTCGCAATGAGCAGTTCTTC.

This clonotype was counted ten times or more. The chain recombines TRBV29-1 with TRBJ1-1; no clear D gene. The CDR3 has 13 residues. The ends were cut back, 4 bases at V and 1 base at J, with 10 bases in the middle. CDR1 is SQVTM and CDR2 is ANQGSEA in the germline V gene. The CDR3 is CSVGVSANTEAFF. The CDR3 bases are TGCAGCGTTGGAGTTTCAGCGAACACTGAAGCTTTCTTT.

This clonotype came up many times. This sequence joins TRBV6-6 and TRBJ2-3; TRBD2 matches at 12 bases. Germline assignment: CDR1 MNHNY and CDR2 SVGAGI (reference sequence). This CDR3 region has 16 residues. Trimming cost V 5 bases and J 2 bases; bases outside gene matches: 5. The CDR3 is CASSTLAGGFTDTQYF. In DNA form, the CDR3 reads TGTGCCAGCAGTACCCTAGCGGGGGGGTTCACAGATACGCAGTATTTT.

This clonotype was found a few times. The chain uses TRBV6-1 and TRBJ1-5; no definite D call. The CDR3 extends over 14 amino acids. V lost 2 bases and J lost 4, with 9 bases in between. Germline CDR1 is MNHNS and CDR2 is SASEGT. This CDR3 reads CASSETGGNQPQHF. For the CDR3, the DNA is TGTGCCAGCAGTGAAACGGGCGGAAATCAGCCCCAGCATTTT.

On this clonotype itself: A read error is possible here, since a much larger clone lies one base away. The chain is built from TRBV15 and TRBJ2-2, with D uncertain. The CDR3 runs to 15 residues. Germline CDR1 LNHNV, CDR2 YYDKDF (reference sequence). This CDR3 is CVTSRDRTFTGELFF. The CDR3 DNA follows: TGTGTCACCAGCAGAGATCGCACGTTCACCGGGGAGCTGTTTTTT.

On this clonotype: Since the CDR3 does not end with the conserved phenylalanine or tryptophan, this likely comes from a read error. Written as DNA, the CDR3 is TGTGCCAGCAGCACCCAGGGGGGACGGGACGATGGGGCCAACGTCCTGACTTAC. This gives the protein CASSTQGGRDDGANVLTY. This chain links TRBV9 with TRBJ2-6; possible D gene TRBD1, 7 bases. This CDR3 is built from 18 residues. The V end lost 4 bases, the J end lost 3 bases, and 20 bases lay between the germline ends. The germline CDR1 and CDR2 sequences are SGDLS and YYNGEE.